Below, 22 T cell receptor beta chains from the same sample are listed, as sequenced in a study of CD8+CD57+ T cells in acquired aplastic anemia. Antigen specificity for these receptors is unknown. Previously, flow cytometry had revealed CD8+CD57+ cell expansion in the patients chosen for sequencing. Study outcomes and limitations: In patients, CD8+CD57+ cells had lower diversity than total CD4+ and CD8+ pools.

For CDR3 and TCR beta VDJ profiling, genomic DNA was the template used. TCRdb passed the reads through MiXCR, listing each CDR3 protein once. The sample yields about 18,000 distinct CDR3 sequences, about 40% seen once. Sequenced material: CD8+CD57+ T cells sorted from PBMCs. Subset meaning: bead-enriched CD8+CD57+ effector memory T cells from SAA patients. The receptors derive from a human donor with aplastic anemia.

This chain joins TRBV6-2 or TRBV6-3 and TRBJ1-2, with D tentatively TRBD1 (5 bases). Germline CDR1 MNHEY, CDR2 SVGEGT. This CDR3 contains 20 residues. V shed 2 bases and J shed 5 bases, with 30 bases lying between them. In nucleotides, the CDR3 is TGTGCCAGCAGTTACCCTCCCTCGTGGGCCTTCGACAGCCGCCCATATGGCTACACCTTC. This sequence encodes CASSYPPSWAFDSRPYGYTF.

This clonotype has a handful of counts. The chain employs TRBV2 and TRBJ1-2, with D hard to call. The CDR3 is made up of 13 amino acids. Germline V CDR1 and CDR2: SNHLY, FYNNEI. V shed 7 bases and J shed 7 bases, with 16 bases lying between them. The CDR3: CASIRAIGGGYTF. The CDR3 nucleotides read TGTGCCAGCATCCGGGCGATTGGCGGTGGCTACACCTTC.

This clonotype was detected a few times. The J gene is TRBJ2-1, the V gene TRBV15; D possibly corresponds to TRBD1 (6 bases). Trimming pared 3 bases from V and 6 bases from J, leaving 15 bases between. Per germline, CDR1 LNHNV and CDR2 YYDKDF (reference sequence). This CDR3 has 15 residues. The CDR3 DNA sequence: TGTGCCACCAGCAGTTACCCGGGACAAGGCAATGAGCAGTTCTTC. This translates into CATSSYPGQGNEQFF.

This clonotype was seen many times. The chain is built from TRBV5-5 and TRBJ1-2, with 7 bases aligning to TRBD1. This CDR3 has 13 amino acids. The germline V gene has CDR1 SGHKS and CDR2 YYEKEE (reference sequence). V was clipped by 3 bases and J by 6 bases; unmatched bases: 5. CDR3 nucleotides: TGTGCCAGCAGCTGGAGGGACAGAAATGGCTACACCTTC. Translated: CASSWRDRNGYTF.

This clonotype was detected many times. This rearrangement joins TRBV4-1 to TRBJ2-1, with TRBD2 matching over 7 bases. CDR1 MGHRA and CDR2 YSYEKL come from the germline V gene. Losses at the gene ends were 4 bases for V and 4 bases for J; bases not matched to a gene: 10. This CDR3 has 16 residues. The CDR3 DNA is TGCGCCAGCAGCCTCCCACTTAGCGGGCCTTACAATGAGCAGTTCTTC. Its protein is CASSLPLSGPYNEQFF.

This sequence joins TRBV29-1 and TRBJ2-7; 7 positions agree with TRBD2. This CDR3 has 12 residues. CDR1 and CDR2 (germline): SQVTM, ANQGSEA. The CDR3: CSSSGAYNEQYF. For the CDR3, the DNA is TGCAGTTCGAGCGGGGCCTACAACGAGCAGTACTTC.

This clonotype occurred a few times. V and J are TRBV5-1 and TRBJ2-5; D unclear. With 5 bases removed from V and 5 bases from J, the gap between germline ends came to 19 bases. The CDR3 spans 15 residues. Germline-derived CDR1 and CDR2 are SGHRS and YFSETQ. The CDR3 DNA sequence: TGCGCCAGCAGTTTCCTGGGCCTCAAAGGGGAGACCCAGTACTTC. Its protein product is CASSFLGLKGETQYF.

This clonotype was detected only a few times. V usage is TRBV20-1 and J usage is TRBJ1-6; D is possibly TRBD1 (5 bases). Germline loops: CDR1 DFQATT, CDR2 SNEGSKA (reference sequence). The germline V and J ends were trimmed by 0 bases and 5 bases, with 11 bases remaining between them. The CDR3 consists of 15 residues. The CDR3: CSARDVVRDNSPLHF. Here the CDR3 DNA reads TGCAGTGCTAGAGATGTCGTCAGGGATAATTCACCCCTCCACTTT.

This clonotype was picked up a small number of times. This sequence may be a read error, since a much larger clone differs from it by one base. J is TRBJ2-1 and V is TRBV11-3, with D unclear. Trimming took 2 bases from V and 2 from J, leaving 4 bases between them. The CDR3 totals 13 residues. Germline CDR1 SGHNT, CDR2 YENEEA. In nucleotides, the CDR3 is TGTGCCAGCAGCTTAAGCACCTACAATGAGCAGTTCTTC. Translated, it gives CASSLSTYNEQFF.

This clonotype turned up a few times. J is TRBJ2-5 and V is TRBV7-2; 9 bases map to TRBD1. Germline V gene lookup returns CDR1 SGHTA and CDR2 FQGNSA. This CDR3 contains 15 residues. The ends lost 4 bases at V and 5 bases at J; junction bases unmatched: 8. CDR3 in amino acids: CASSSDTGGDETQYF. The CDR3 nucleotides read TGTGCCAGCAGCTCAGATACAGGGGGCGACGAGACCCAGTACTTC.

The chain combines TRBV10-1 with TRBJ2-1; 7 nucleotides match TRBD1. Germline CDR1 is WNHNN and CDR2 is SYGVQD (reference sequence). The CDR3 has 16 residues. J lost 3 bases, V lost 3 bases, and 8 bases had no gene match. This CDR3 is CASSDHGTAFYNEQFF. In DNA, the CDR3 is TGCGCCAGCAGTGACCACGGGACAGCATTCTACAATGAGCAGTTCTTC.

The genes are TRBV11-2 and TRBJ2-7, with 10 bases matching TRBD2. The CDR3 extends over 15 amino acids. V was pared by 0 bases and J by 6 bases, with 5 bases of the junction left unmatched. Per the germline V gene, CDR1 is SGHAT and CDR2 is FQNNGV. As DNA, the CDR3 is TGTGCCAGCAGCTTAGAGCTAGCGGGAGATTCCGAGCAGTACTTC. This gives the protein CASSLELAGDSEQYF.

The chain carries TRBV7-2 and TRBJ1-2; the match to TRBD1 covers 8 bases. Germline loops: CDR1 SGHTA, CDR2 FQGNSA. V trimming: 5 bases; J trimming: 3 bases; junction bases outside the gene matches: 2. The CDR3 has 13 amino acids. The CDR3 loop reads CASSPGQDYGYTF. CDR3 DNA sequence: TGTGCCAGCAGCCCGGGACAGGACTATGGCTACACCTTC.

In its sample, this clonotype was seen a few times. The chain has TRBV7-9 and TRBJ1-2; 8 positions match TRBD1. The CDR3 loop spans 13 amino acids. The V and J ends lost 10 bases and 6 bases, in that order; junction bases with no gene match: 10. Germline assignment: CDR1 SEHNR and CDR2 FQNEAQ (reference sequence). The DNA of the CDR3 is TGTGCCATCCACACAGGGGGTAGGGATGGCTACACCTTC. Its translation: CAIHTGGRDGYTF.

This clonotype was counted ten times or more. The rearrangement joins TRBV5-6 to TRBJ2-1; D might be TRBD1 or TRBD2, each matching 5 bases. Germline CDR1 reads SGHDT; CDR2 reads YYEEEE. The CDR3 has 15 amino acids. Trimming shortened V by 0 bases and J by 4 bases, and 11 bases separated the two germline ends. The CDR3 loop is CASSLGGTLYNEQFF. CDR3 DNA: TGTGCCAGCAGCTTGGGGGGGACCCTATACAATGAGCAGTTCTTC.

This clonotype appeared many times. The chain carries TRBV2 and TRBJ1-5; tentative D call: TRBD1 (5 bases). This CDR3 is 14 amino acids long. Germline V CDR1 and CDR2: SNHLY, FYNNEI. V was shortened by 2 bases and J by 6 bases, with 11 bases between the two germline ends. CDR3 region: CASSEQGFGQPQHF. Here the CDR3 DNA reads TGTGCCAGCAGTGAACAGGGTTTCGGTCAGCCCCAGCATTTT. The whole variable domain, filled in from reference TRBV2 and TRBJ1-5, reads EPEVTQTPSHQVTQMGQEVILRCVPISNHLYFYWYRQILGQKVEFLVSFYNNEISEKSEIFDDQFSVERPDGSNFTLKIRSTKLEDSAMYFCASSEQGFGQPQHFGDGTRLSIL.

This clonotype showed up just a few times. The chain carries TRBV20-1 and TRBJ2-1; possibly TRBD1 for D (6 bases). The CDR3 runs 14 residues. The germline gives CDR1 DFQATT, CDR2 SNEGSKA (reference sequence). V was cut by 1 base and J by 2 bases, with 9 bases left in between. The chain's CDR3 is CSARVQGAYNEQFF. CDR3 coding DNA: TGCAGTGCTAGAGTACAGGGCGCCTACAATGAGCAGTTCTTC.

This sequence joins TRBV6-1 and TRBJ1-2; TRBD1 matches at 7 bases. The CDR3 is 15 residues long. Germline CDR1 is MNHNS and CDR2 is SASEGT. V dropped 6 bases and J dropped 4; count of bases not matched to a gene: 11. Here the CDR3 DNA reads TGTGCCAGCAGGTCTGGGACAGCTATTTTCTATGGCTACACCTTC. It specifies CASRSGTAIFYGYTF.

The DNA of the CDR3 is TGTGCCAGCAGTGACTTTTTGCATTTT. Protein product: CASSDFLHF. The chain joins TRBV6-4 to TRBJ1-5; D is undetermined. CDR1 is MRHNA, CDR2 SNTAGT, per germline. The CDR3 contains 9 residues. V was trimmed by 1 base and J by 15 bases, leaving 4 bases between them.

The CDR3 sequence: CATSAQSGYRSYEQYF. The DNA of the CDR3 is TGTGCCACCAGCGCCCAGAGCGGGTACCGATCCTACGAGCAGTACTTC. The gene calls are TRBV15 and TRBJ2-7; D is possibly TRBD2 (6 bases). This CDR3 is built from 16 residues. Trimming took 5 bases from V and 1 from J, leaving 18 bases between them. Looked up from germline, CDR1 is LNHNV and CDR2 is YYDKDF (reference sequence).

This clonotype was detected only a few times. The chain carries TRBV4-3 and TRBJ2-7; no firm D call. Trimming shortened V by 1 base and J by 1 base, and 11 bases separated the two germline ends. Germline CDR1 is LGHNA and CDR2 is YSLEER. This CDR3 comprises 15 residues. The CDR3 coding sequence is TGCGCCAGCAGCCAAGGAACGACGATGTCCTACGAGCAGTACTTC. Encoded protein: CASSQGTTMSYEQYF.

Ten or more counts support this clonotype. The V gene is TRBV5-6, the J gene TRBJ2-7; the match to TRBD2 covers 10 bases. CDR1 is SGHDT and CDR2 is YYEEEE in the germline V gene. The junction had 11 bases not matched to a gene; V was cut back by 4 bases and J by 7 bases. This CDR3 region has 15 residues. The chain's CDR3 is CASSPTSGVSWEQYF. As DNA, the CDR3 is TGTGCCAGCAGCCCTACTAGCGGGGTTTCGTGGGAGCAGTACTTC.